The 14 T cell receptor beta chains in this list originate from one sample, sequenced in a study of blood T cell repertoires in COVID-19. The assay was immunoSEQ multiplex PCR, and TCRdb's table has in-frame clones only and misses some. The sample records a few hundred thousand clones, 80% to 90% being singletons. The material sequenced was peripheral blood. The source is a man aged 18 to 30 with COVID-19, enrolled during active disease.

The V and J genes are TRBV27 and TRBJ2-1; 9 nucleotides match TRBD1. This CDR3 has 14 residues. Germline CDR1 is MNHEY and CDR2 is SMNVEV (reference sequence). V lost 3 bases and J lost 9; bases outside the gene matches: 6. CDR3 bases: TGTGCCAGCAGTTTTGGGGGACAGGGTTTTGAGCAGTTCTTC. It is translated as CASSFGGQGFEQFF.

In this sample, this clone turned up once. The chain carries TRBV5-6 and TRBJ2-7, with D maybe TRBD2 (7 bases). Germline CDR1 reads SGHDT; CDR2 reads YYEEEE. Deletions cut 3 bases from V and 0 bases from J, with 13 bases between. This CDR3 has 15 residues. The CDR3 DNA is TGTGCCAGCAGCTGCGGGGGCCCCAGCTCCTACGAGCAGTACTTC. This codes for CASSCGGPSSYEQYF.

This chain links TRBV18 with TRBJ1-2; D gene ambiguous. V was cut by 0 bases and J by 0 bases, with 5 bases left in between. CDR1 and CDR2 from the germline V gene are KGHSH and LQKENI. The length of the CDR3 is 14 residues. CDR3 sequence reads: CASSPPQANYGYTF. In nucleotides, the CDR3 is TGTGCCAGCTCACCACCGCAGGCTAACTATGGCTACACCTTC.

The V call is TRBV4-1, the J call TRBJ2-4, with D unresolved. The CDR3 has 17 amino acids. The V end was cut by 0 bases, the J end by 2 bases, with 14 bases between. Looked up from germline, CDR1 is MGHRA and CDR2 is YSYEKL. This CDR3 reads CASSQDRYPDTKNIQYF. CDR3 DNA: TGCGCCAGCAGCCAAGATCGATACCCCGACACCAAAAACATTCAGTACTTC.

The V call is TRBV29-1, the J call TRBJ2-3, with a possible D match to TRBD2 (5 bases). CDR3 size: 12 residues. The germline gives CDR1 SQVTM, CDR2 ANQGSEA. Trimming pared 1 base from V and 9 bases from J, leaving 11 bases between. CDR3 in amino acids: CSVEVGVLTQYF. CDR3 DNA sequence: TGCAGCGTTGAAGTGGGAGTTTTAACGCAGTATTTT.

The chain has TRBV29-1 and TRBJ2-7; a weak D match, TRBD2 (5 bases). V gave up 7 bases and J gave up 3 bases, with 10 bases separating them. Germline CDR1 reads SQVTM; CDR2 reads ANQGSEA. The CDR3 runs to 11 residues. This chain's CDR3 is CSAEGVYEQYF. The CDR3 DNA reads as TGCAGCGCTGAGGGAGTCTACGAGCAGTACTTC.

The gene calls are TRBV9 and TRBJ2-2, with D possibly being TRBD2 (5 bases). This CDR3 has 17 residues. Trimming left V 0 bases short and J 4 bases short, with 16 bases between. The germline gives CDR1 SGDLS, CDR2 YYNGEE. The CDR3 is CASSVGIGRSSTGELFF. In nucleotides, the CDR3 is TGTGCCAGCAGCGTAGGTATAGGGAGAAGTAGCACCGGGGAGCTGTTTTTT.

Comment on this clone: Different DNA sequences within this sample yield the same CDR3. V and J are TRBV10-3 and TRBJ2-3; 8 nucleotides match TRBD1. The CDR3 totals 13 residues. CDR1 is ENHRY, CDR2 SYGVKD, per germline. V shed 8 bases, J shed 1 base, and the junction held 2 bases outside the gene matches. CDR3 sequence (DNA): TGTGCCATCGGACAGGGAGGCACAGATACGCAGTATTTT. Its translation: CAIGQGGTDTQYF.

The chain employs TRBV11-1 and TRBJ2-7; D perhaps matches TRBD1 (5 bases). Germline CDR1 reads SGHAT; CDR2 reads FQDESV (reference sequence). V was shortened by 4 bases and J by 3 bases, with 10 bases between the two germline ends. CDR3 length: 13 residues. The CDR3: CASSSGHFYEQYF. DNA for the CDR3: TGTGCCAGCAGCTCCGGACATTTCTACGAGCAGTACTTC.

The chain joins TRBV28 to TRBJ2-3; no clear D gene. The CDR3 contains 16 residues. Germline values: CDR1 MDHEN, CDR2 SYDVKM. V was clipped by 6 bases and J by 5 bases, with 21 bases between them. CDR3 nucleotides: TGTGCCAGCAGCACCCGAGAGGCTTCGAGAGGAGATACGCAGTATTTT. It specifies CASSTREASRGDTQYF.

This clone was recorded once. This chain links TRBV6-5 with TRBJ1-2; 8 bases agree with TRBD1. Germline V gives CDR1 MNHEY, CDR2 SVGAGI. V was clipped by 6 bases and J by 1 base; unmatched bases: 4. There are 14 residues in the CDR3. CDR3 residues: CASSVDRGNYGYTF. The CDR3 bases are TGTGCCAGCAGCGTAGACAGGGGTAACTATGGCTACACCTTC.

The CDR3 region is CASSRAGGTDTQYF. DNA for the CDR3: TGCGCCAGCAGCAGAGCGGGGGGCACAGATACGCAGTATTTT. The V call is TRBV5-1, the J call TRBJ2-3, with TRBD2 matching 8 bases. With V trimmed by 4 bases and J by 1 base, 2 bases remained unmatched. The CDR3 runs to 14 residues. Germline CDR1 and CDR2: SGHRS and YFSETQ.

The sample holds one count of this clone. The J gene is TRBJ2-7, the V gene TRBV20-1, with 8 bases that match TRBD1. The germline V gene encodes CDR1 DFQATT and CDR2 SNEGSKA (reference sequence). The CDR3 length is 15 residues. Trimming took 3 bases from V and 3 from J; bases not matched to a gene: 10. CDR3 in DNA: TGCAGTGCTAGTTCTGCCGGGACAGGCGACTACGAGCAGTACTTC. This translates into CSASSAGTGDYEQYF.

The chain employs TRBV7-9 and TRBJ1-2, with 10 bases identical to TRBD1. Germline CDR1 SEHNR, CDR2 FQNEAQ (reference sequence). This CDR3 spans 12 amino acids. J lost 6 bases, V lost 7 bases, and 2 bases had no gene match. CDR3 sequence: CASIGTGDGYTF. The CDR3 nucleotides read TGTGCCAGCATCGGGACAGGGGATGGCTACACCTTC.